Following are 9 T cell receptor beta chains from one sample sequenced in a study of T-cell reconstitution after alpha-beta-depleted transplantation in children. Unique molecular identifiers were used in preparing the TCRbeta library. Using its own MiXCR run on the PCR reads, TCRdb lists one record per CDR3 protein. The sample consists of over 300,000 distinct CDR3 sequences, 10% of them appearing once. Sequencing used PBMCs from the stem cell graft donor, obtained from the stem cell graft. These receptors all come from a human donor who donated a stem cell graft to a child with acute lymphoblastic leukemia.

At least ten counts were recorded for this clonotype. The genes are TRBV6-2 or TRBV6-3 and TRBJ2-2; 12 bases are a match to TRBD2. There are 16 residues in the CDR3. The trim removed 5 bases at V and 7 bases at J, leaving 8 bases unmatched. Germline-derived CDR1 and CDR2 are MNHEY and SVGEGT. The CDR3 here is CASSTASGRAFGELFF. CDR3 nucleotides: TGTGCCAGCAGTACGGCTAGCGGGAGGGCCTTCGGGGAGCTGTTTTTT.

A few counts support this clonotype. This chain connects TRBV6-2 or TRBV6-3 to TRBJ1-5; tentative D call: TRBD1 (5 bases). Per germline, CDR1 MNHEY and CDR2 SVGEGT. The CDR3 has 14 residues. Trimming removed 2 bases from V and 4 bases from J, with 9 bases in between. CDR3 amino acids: CASSYEGSNQPQHF. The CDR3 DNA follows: TGTGCCAGCAGTTACGAGGGGTCGAATCAGCCCCAGCATTTT.

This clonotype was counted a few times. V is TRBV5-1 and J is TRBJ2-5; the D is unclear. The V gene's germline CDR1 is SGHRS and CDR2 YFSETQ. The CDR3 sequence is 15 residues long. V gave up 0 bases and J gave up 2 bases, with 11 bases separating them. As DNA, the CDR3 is TGCGCCAGCAGCTTGGCCGATTATGAACAAGAGACCCAGTACTTC. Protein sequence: CASSLADYEQETQYF.

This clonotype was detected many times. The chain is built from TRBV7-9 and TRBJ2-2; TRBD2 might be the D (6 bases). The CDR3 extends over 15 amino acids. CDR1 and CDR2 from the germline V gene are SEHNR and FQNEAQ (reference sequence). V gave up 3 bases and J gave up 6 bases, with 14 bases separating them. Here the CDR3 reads CASSFGGRAAGELFF. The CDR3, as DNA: TGTGCCAGCAGCTTCGGGGGAAGGGCGGCCGGGGAGCTGTTTTTT.

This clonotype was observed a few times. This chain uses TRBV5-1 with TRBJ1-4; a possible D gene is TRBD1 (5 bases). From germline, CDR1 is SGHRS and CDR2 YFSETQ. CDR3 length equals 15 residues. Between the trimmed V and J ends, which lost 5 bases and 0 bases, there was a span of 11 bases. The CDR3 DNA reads TGCGCCAGCAGGCCCACGGGGGCAACTAATGAAAAACTGTTTTTT. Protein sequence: CASRPTGATNEKLFF.

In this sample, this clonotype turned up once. The DNA of the CDR3 is TGTGCCAGCAGCTACGGGACAGGGGTTTTGGCTGAAGCTTTCTTT. This gives the protein CASSYGTGVLAEAFF. The chain recombines TRBV12-3 or TRBV12-4 with TRBJ1-1, with 10 nucleotides matching TRBD1. J lost 6 bases, V lost 6 bases, and 10 bases had no gene match. This CDR3 has 15 amino acids.

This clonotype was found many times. The CDR3 sequence is CASSPLVSAGELFF. CDR3 nucleotides: TGTGCCAGCAGCCCACTAGTTAGCGCCGGGGAGCTGTTTTTT. The genes are TRBV12-3 or TRBV12-4 and TRBJ2-2; weak D call: TRBD2 (5 bases). The CDR3 runs to 14 residues. Trimming left V 6 bases short and J 6 bases short, with 14 bases between.

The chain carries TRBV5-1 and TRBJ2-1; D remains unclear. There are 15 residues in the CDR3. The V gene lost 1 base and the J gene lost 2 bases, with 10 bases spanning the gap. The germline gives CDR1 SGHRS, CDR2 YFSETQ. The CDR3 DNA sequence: TGCGCCAGCAGCTTGCTCACTAACCCCTACAATGAGCAGTTCTTC. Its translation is CASSLLTNPYNEQFF. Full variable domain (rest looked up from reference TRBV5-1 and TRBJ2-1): KAGVTQTPRYLIKTRGQQVTLSCSPISGHRSVSWYQQTPGQGLQFLFEYFSETQRNKGNFPGRFSGRQFSNSRSEMNVSTLELGDSALYLCASSLLTNPYNEQFFGPGTRLTVL.

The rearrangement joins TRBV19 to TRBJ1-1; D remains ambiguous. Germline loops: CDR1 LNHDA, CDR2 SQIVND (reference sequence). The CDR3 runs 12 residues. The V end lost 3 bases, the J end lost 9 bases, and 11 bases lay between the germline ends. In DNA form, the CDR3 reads TGTGCCAGTAGTATTTCCGTACGCCAAGCTTTCTTT. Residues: CASSISVRQAFF.